Following are 9 T cell receptor beta chains from one sample sequenced in a study of T-cell reconstitution after alpha-beta-depleted transplantation in children. Unique molecular identifiers featured in how the TCRbeta library was prepared. TCRdb re-called the PCR reads through MiXCR, storing one row per CDR3 protein. Among 90,000 to 130,000 distinct CDR3 sequences listed, about 9.3% were seen once. The specimen comprised PBMCs from the stem cell graft donor, sampled from the stem cell graft. Every receptor here comes from a human donor who donated a stem cell graft to a child with acute lymphoblastic leukemia.

This clonotype showed up many times. The J gene is TRBJ2-7, the V gene TRBV7-9; D is uncertain. Germline values: CDR1 SEHNR, CDR2 FQNEAQ (reference sequence). The CDR3 spans 13 residues. Trimming left V 1 base short and J 2 bases short, with 6 bases between. CDR3 DNA: TGTGCCAGCAGCTTAGGGCAGCCCTACGAGCAGTACTTC. Translated: CASSLGQPYEQYF. The variable domain in full, with the rest retrieved from reference TRBV7-9 and TRBJ2-7, is DTGVSQNPRHKITKRGQNVTFRCDPISEHNRLYWYRQTLGQGPEFLTYFQNEAQLEKSRLLSDRFSAERPKGSFSTLEIQRTEQGDSAMYLCASSLGQPYEQYFGPGTRLTVT.

This clonotype occurred many times. The chain recombines TRBV20-1 with TRBJ2-1; D is undetermined. CDR1 and CDR2 from the germline V gene are DFQATT and SNEGSKA (reference sequence). CDR3 length: 16 amino acids. V was cut by 0 bases and J by 8 bases, with 20 bases left in between. The CDR3 DNA follows: TGCAGTGCTAGAGAAGAGCTGAAGAGGTCTGGGCATGAGCAGTTCTTC. This codes for CSAREELKRSGHEQFF.

This clonotype showed up many times. V gene TRBV6-1 combines with J gene TRBJ2-5; TRBD1 aligns across 9 bases. CDR1 and CDR2 from the germline V gene are MNHNS and SASEGT. The V segment lost 5 bases and the J segment 2 bases; nucleotides outside the gene matches: 6. The length of the CDR3 is 15 residues. CDR3 in amino acids: CASSPTGGIQETQYF. The CDR3 nucleotides are TGTGCCAGCAGTCCGACAGGGGGAATACAAGAGACCCAGTACTTC.

This clonotype was found a few times. V and J are TRBV30 and TRBJ1-5, with 9 bases that match TRBD1. Germline CDR1 is GTSNPN and CDR2 is SVGIG (reference sequence). The CDR3 runs 13 residues. V was pared by 5 bases and J by 2 bases, with 1 base of the junction left unmatched. CDR3 amino acids: CAWGDRGNQPQHF. The CDR3 DNA is TGTGCCTGGGGGGACAGGGGCAATCAGCCCCAGCATTTT.

This clonotype has a count of ten or more. This chain links TRBV6-5 with TRBJ1-5; D unresolved. Trimming pared 0 bases from V and 4 bases from J, leaving 7 bases between. Germline V lookup: CDR1 MNHEY, CDR2 SVGAGI. This CDR3 has 14 residues. The CDR3 loop reads CASSYSQYNQPQHF. The CDR3 DNA follows: TGTGCCAGCAGTTACTCACAGTATAATCAGCCCCAGCATTTT.

This chain links TRBV7-8 with TRBJ2-2, with D hard to call. In germline, CDR1 is SGHVS, CDR2 FQNEAQ. The CDR3 is 15 residues long. Trimming removed 5 bases at V and 6 bases at J, with 16 bases between. This chain's CDR3 is CASSPQHFSSGELFF. DNA of the CDR3: TGTGCCAGCAGCCCCCAGCACTTCTCTTCCGGGGAGCTGTTTTTT.

This clonotype was recorded many times. V usage is TRBV10-3 and J usage is TRBJ2-7, with 10 bases fitting TRBD2. CDR1 is ENHRY, CDR2 SYGVKD, per germline. Germline trimming cut 6 bases from V and 0 bases from J; bases unmatched to any gene: 2. The CDR3 length is 14 residues. CDR3 protein: CAISPSGSSYEQYF. The CDR3 bases are TGTGCCATCAGCCCTAGCGGGAGCTCCTACGAGCAGTACTTC.

This clonotype has just a few counts. The chain links TRBV2 to TRBJ2-5; D is undetermined. Germline V CDR1 and CDR2: SNHLY, FYNNEI. The CDR3 has 12 amino acids. The ends were cut back, 8 bases at V and 5 bases at J, with 12 bases in the middle. CDR3 bases: TGTGCCAGCGCGGCGTTCTGGGAGACCCAGTACTTC. Translation gives CASAAFWETQYF.

This clonotype was recorded many times. This chain uses TRBV7-2 with TRBJ1-1; tentative D call: TRBD1 (5 bases). CDR3 length equals 14 residues. Germline V gene sequence: CDR1 SGHTA, CDR2 FQGNSA. Deletions cut 5 bases from V and 2 bases from J, with 12 bases between. The CDR3 nucleotides read TGTGCCAGCAGCGTTCGCCAGGGAAACACTGAAGCTTTCTTT. This codes for CASSVRQGNTEAFF. The full variable domain, rest sourced from reference TRBV7-2 and TRBJ1-1, is GAGVSQSPSNKVTEKGKDVELRCDPISGHTALYWYRQSLGQGLEFLIYFQGNSAPDKSGLPSDRFSAERTGGSVSTLTIQRTQQEDSAVYLCASSVRQGNTEAFFGQGTRLTVV.